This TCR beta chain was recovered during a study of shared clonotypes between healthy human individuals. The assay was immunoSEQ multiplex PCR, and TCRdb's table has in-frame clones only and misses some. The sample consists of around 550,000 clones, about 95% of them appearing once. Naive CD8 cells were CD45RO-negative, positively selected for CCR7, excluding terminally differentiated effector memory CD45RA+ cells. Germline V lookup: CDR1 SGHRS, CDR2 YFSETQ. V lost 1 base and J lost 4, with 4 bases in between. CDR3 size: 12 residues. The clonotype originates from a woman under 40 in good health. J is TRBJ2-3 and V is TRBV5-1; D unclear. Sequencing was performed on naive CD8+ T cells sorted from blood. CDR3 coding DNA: TGCGCCAGCAGCTTGTATGCAGATACGCAGTATTTT. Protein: CASSLYADTQYF.